This TCR beta chain was observed in a study of T-cell reconstitution after alpha-beta-depleted transplantation in children. Preparation of the TCRbeta library used unique molecular identifiers. One entry per CDR3 protein results from TCRdb running MiXCR on the PCR reads. Here the sample spans some 590,000 distinct CDR3 sequences, under 12% being singletons. V was trimmed by 0 bases and J by 7 bases, leaving 6 bases between them. Germline CDR1 SGHDN, CDR2 FVKESK. CDR3 length equals 12 residues. The chain has TRBV14 and TRBJ1-1; no definite D call. The specimen comprised PBMCs from the stem cell graft donor, sampled from the stem cell graft. The TCR comes from a human donor who donated a stem cell graft to a child with acute myeloid leukemia. CDR3 DNA: TGTGCCAGCAGCCAAGATCAACTTGAAGCTTTCTTT. The encoded protein is CASSQDQLEAFF. Full variable domain (rest looked up from reference TRBV14 and TRBJ1-1): EAGVTQFPSHSVIEKGQTVTLRCDPISGHDNLYWYRRVMGKEIKFLLHFVKESKQDESGMPNNRFLAERTGGTYSTLKVQPAELEDSGVYFCASSQDQLEAFFGQGTRLTVV.